Listed below are T cell receptor beta chains from one sample, sequenced in a study of T cells in Graves' hyperthyroidism and ophthalmopathy. TCRdb used MiXCR to reprocess the multiplex PCR reads, holding one entry per CDR3 protein. The sample records approximately 370,000 distinct CDR3 sequences, roughly a sixth being singletons. Input material: blood. The receptors stem from a woman aged 30 to 39 with Graves' hyperthyroidism that later progressed to Graves' ophthalmopathy. Each CDR3 is given without its conserved first and last residue. Fields, in order: J gene, V gene, CDR3 length, CDR3 protein.

>TRBJ2-3|TRBV6-1|11
ASKSGSTDTRY
>TRBJ2-7|TRBV10-2|11
ASGQGFTYEQY
>TRBJ2-1|TRBV20-1|12
SAREPDRANEQF
>TRBJ1-4|TRBV5-1|14
ASSPGQSPTNEKLF
>TRBJ2-7|TRBV12-3/TRBV12-4|12
ASSPTSGVYEQY
>TRBJ2-5|TRBV15|13
ATSREGGVRETQY
>TRBJ1-1|TRBV7-9|11
ASSLRAFTEAF
>TRBJ2-3|TRBV4-1|13
ASSSIAGTTDTQY
>TRBJ2-1|TRBV20-1|14
SASGPDTGRNNEQF
>TRBJ1-1|TRBV28|11
ASLSRGSTEAF
>TRBJ1-2|TRBV18|12
ASSATGGAHGYT
>TRBJ2-5|TRBV12-3/TRBV12-4|11
ASSLGDQETQY
>TRBJ2-2|TRBV27|13
ASRPNGRGTGELF
>TRBJ2-3|TRBV27|11
ASMSVAADTQY
>TRBJ1-2|TRBV20-1|12
SAPPGGPNYGYT
>TRBJ2-1|TRBV28|10
ASSLVGRAQF
>TRBJ2-7|TRBV2|12
ASSEYRGPYEQY
>TRBJ2-5|TRBV20-1|13
SAQSSAGGVETQY
>TRBJ2-7|TRBV11-2|11
ASSRTQGYEQY
>TRBJ1-1|TRBV30|13
AWSLIHRMNTEAF
>TRBJ1-6|TRBV28|13
ASTPGGREGSPLH
>TRBJ2-7|TRBV10-3|13
AISELVAGSYEQY
>TRBJ2-1|TRBV10-2|12
ASSVSGAYNEQF
>TRBJ2-1|TRBV2|13
ASSGTSGIDNEQF
>TRBJ1-1|TRBV18|17
ASSPPRRTGAGGNTEAF
>TRBJ1-2|TRBV3-1|14
ASSHLPGQSPYGYT
>TRBJ1-4|TRBV7-9|14
ASSLAEGQFNEKLF
>TRBJ1-1|TRBV7-9|10
ASSATYTEAF
>TRBJ1-5|TRBV7-9|12
ASSSPRGPQPQH
>TRBJ2-7|TRBV12-5|13
ASGLVRLINYEQY
>TRBJ2-3|TRBV7-9|14
ASSLATGTSTDTQY
>TRBJ2-7|TRBV28|15
ASNLMGLADFAYEQY
>TRBJ2-3|TRBV20-1|16
SARDLWTSGSATDTQY
>TRBJ1-3|TRBV3-1|14
ASSQTGTVSGNTIY
>TRBJ2-1|TRBV3-1|13
ASSPGTVIGNEQF
>TRBJ2-1|TRBV7-9|9
ASSSLGEQC
>TRBJ1-1|TRBV6-1|11
ASGDRGVSEAF
>TRBJ2-5|TRBV7-9|13
ASSPRLGPQETQY
>TRBJ1-1|TRBV10-2|11
ASNPDRLTEAF
>TRBJ1-2|TRBV27|12
ASSLEGTGHGYT
>TRBJ2-2|TRBV11-2|11
ASSLTPIGELF
>TRBJ1-1|TRBV9|13
ASSVGLLSNTEAF
>TRBJ2-2|TRBV19|14
ASSVSGTSEIGELF
>TRBJ2-7|TRBV29-1|12
SVEGGQGGYEQY
>TRBJ2-3|TRBV11-2|13
ASSLEGPGADTQY
>TRBJ2-1|TRBV12-3/TRBV12-4|13
ASTVQGFIYNEQF
>TRBJ2-7|TRBV19|12
ASSASGGAVEQY
>TRBJ2-1|TRBV7-2|14
ASSIRSDFPLGEQF
>TRBJ2-1|TRBV5-4|12
ASSTSGPYNEQF
>TRBJ2-3|TRBV7-9|10
ASSFSDDTQY